This T cell receptor (beta chain) derives from a study of cytomegalovirus exposure and HLA in healthy donors. Comment on this clone: Its antigen is as yet unknown.

Though nominally healthy at sampling, donors likely had unrecorded immune exposures. Germline values: CDR1 KGHSH, CDR2 LQKENI. The CDR3 is 15 residues long. V was cut by 5 bases and J by 1 base, with 14 bases left in between. Study outcomes and limitations: Sequencing probably produced one cluster of sequence variants that were highly shared.

PCR involved 60 Vbeta and 13 Jbeta primers. Sequenced by immunoSEQ multiplex PCR; TCRdb stores in-frame clones only, minus some. The sample yields some 160,000 clones, around 84% seen once. The sample taken for sequencing was PBMCs. The chain uses TRBV18 and TRBJ1-1, with a tentative D call TRBD1 (6 bases). The origin of this receptor is a boy under 10 years old in good health and CMV-seronegative. CDR3 residues: CASSTDRHPNTEAFF. In DNA, the CDR3 is TGTGCCAGCTCAACGGACAGACACCCGAACACTGAAGCTTTCTTT.